This is a list of T cell receptor beta chains from one sample in a study of glioma-infiltrating T cells. TCRdb used MiXCR to reprocess the multiplex PCR reads, holding one entry per CDR3 protein. This table has some 130,000 distinct CDR3 sequences, about 25% appearing once. Material for sequencing was glioma tissue, nonneoplastic brain tissue, or PBMCs (not recorded which). Receptors were obtained from a human donor with low-grade glioma or glioblastoma, undergoing nonglioma brain surgery, or in good health (not recorded which). Each CDR3 is given with its conserved first and last residue. D genes are given only for firm matches. Clone size is shown for a subset of rows, as once, few, many or a class of expanded clone.

j_call: TRBJ2-3; clone_size: NA; v_call: TRBV18; d_call: NA; cdr3_aa: CASSPRLTSTDTQYF; cdr3_nt: TGTGCCAGCTCACCACGGTTGACTAGCACAGATACGCAGTATTTT
j_call: TRBJ1-2; clone_size: few; v_call: TRBV20-1; d_call: TRBD1; cdr3_aa: CSARDGVQGAVGYTF; cdr3_nt: TGCAGTGCAAGAGATGGGGTGCAGGGGGCTGTTGGCTACACCTTC
j_call: TRBJ2-1; clone_size: many; v_call: TRBV4-2; d_call: TRBD2; cdr3_aa: CASSLGLAENNEQFF; cdr3_nt: TGTGCCAGCAGCCTTGGACTAGCGGAGAACAATGAGCAGTTCTTC
j_call: TRBJ2-5; clone_size: NA; v_call: TRBV20-1; d_call: TRBD1; cdr3_aa: CSVRGQGGETQCF; cdr3_nt: TGCAGTGTCAGGGGGCAGGGAGGAGAGACCCAGTGCTTC
j_call: TRBJ2-3; clone_size: few; v_call: TRBV4-1; d_call: TRBD2; cdr3_aa: CASSQAPSGGADTQYF; cdr3_nt: TGCGCCAGCAGCCAAGCTCCTAGCGGGGGGGCGGATACGCAGTATTTT
j_call: TRBJ1-1; clone_size: many; v_call: TRBV20-1; d_call: TRBD1; cdr3_aa: CSAPRGDRGLNTEAFF; cdr3_nt: TGCAGTGCCCCACGGGGGGACAGGGGGCTGAACACTGAAGCTTTCTTT
j_call: TRBJ1-4; clone_size: many; v_call: TRBV6-1; d_call: NA; cdr3_aa: CASGIGGVVEKLFF; cdr3_nt: TGTGCCAGCGGAATCGGGGGGGTAGTTGAAAAACTGTTTTTT
j_call: TRBJ2-4; clone_size: NA; v_call: TRBV15; d_call: TRBD1; cdr3_aa: CATSRDRGQGRPNQPQYF; cdr3_nt: TGTGCCACCAGCAGAGATCGAGGACAGGGAAGGCCTAATCAGCCCCAGTACTTC
j_call: TRBJ1-2; clone_size: NA; v_call: TRBV7-3; d_call: TRBD1; cdr3_aa: CASSLNGQGNYGYTF; cdr3_nt: TGTGCCAGCAGCTTAAACGGACAGGGAAACTATGGCTACACCTTC
j_call: TRBJ2-2; clone_size: NA; v_call: TRBV11-2; d_call: NA; cdr3_aa: CASSLSGTLNTGELFF; cdr3_nt: TGTGCCAGCAGCCTATCCGGGACTCTAAACACCGGGGAGCTGTTTTTT
j_call: TRBJ1-2; clone_size: NA; v_call: TRBV12-3/TRBV12-4; d_call: TRBD1; cdr3_aa: CASSGQGSVYGYTF; cdr3_nt: TGTGCCAGCAGCGGACAGGGGTCTGTCTATGGCTACACCTTC
j_call: TRBJ2-1; clone_size: many; v_call: TRBV20-1; d_call: NA; cdr3_aa: CSAPGGGSTYNEQFF; cdr3_nt: TGCAGTGCGCCTGGGGGGGGCAGTACCTACAATGAGCAGTTCTTC
j_call: TRBJ1-5; clone_size: many; v_call: TRBV20-1; d_call: TRBD1; cdr3_aa: CSARPTGVNQPQHF; cdr3_nt: TGCAGTGCTAGACCGACAGGGGTCAATCAGCCCCAGCATTTT
j_call: TRBJ1-2; clone_size: few; v_call: TRBV28; d_call: TRBD1; cdr3_aa: CASSFTGEQGYTF; cdr3_nt: TGTGCCAGCAGTTTTACAGGGGAGCAAGGCTACACCTTC
j_call: TRBJ2-6; clone_size: NA; v_call: TRBV6-4; d_call: NA; cdr3_aa: CASTPDHSGANVLTF; cdr3_nt: TGTGCCAGCACCCCCGACCACTCTGGGGCCAACGTCCTGACTTTC
j_call: TRBJ2-5; clone_size: many; v_call: TRBV28; d_call: NA; cdr3_aa: CASSPRDFQETQYF; cdr3_nt: TGTGCCAGCAGTCCTCGGGATTTCCAAGAGACCCAGTACTTC
j_call: TRBJ1-1; clone_size: NA; v_call: TRBV3-1; d_call: NA; cdr3_aa: CASSGGWTEAFF; cdr3_nt: TGTGCCAGCAGCGGGGGCTGGACTGAAGCTTTCTTT
j_call: TRBJ2-3; clone_size: few; v_call: TRBV20-1; d_call: NA; cdr3_aa: CSARTPDTDTQYF; cdr3_nt: TGCAGTGCTAGGACCCCCGACACAGATACGCAGTATTTT
j_call: TRBJ2-5; clone_size: many; v_call: TRBV7-2; d_call: NA; cdr3_aa: CASSLDPGLGSETQYF; cdr3_nt: TGTGCCAGCAGCTTAGACCCTGGCCTTGGCTCGGAGACCCAGTACTTC
j_call: TRBJ2-1; clone_size: NA; v_call: TRBV18; d_call: NA; cdr3_aa: CASSPPGQGGYNEQFF; cdr3_nt: TGTGCCAGCTCACCTCCCGGACAGGGAGGGTACAATGAGCAGTTCTTC
j_call: TRBJ2-3; clone_size: few; v_call: TRBV12-3/TRBV12-4; d_call: NA; cdr3_aa: CASKDGDTDTQYF; cdr3_nt: TGTGCCAGCAAAGACGGGGACACAGATACGCAGTATTTT
j_call: TRBJ2-2; clone_size: many; v_call: TRBV4-1; d_call: NA; cdr3_aa: CASRRGWDSTGELFF; cdr3_nt: TGCGCCAGCAGGAGGGGCTGGGATAGCACCGGGGAGCTGTTTTTT
j_call: TRBJ2-3; clone_size: NA; v_call: TRBV7-2; d_call: TRBD2; cdr3_aa: CASSPRTSELDTQYF; cdr3_nt: TGTGCCAGCAGCCCTCGGACTAGCGAACTAGATACGCAGTATTTT
j_call: TRBJ1-1; clone_size: many; v_call: TRBV27; d_call: TRBD1; cdr3_aa: CASRDRADTEAFF; cdr3_nt: TGTGCCAGCAGGGACAGGGCGGACACTGAAGCTTTCTTT
j_call: TRBJ1-4; clone_size: few; v_call: TRBV7-9; d_call: TRBD1; cdr3_aa: CASSVSLQGTNEKLFF; cdr3_nt: TGTGCCAGCAGCGTATCCTTACAGGGGACTAATGAAAAACTGTTTTTT
j_call: TRBJ2-3; clone_size: many; v_call: TRBV15; d_call: NA; cdr3_aa: CATSSGSGGRVADTQYF; cdr3_nt: TGTGCCACCAGCAGTGGCTCTGGTGGCAGGGTCGCAGATACGCAGTATTTT
j_call: TRBJ1-3; clone_size: many; v_call: TRBV6-1; d_call: TRBD1; cdr3_aa: CASTPDRVAGNTIYF; cdr3_nt: TGTGCCAGCACCCCGGACAGGGTGGCTGGAAACACCATATATTTT
j_call: TRBJ2-5; clone_size: NA; v_call: TRBV15; d_call: TRBD2; cdr3_aa: CATSPGGLAGGRETQYF; cdr3_nt: TGTGCCACCAGCCCCGGAGGACTAGCGGGGGGGCGAGAGACCCAGTACTTC
j_call: TRBJ2-5; clone_size: NA; v_call: TRBV6-1; d_call: NA; cdr3_aa: CASSARRETQYF; cdr3_nt: TGTGCCAGCAGCGCTCGGCGGGAGACCCAGTACTTC
j_call: TRBJ2-5; clone_size: NA; v_call: TRBV20-1; d_call: NA; cdr3_aa: CSASLAGAQETKYF; cdr3_nt: TGCAGTGCTAGTCTAGCAGGGGCTCAAGAGACCAAGTACTTC
j_call: TRBJ2-5; clone_size: NA; v_call: TRBV5-5; d_call: NA; cdr3_aa: CASSAGPSEETQYF; cdr3_nt: TGTGCCAGCAGCGCCGGACCCTCAGAAGAGACCCAGTACTTC
j_call: TRBJ2-3; clone_size: NA; v_call: TRBV29-1; d_call: NA; cdr3_aa: CSVEDRFSTDTQYF; cdr3_nt: TGCAGCGTTGAAGATCGTTTTAGCACAGATACGCAGTATTTT
j_call: TRBJ2-5; clone_size: many; v_call: TRBV5-4; d_call: NA; cdr3_aa: CASSVPRETQYF; cdr3_nt: TGTGCCAGCAGCGTACCGAGGGAGACCCAGTACTTC
j_call: TRBJ1-5; clone_size: many; v_call: TRBV20-1; d_call: NA; cdr3_aa: CSAPNQGRPQHF; cdr3_nt: TGCAGTGCTCCAAATCAGGGGAGGCCCCAGCATTTT
j_call: TRBJ2-5; clone_size: many; v_call: TRBV4-1; d_call: NA; cdr3_aa: CASSEDSQETQYF; cdr3_nt: TGCGCCAGCAGCGAGGACAGCCAAGAGACCCAGTACTTC
j_call: TRBJ2-2; clone_size: NA; v_call: TRBV7-2; d_call: TRBD2; cdr3_aa: CASSRSGGVTGELFF; cdr3_nt: TGTGCCAGCAGCCGCAGCGGGGGGGTCACCGGGGAGCTGTTTTTT
j_call: TRBJ2-1; clone_size: few; v_call: TRBV20-1; d_call: TRBD2; cdr3_aa: CSAKERLAGARYNEQFF; cdr3_nt: TGCAGTGCTAAAGAGAGGCTAGCGGGGGCCCGATACAATGAGCAGTTCTTC
j_call: TRBJ1-1; clone_size: few; v_call: TRBV19; d_call: TRBD1; cdr3_aa: CASISRGDTEAFF; cdr3_nt: TGTGCCAGTATCTCCAGGGGGGACACTGAAGCTTTCTTT
j_call: TRBJ2-2; clone_size: few; v_call: TRBV5-4; d_call: TRBD1; cdr3_aa: CASSRLGGQGGTGELFF; cdr3_nt: TGTGCCAGCAGCCGACTGGGAGGACAGGGGGGCACCGGGGAGCTGTTTTTT
j_call: TRBJ1-3; clone_size: NA; v_call: TRBV18; d_call: TRBD1; cdr3_aa: CANTGQKGNTIYF; cdr3_nt: TGTGCCAACACGGGACAGAAAGGAAACACCATATATTTT
j_call: TRBJ2-1; clone_size: many; v_call: TRBV4-2; d_call: TRBD2; cdr3_aa: CASSQIAGDVNEQFF; cdr3_nt: TGTGCCAGCAGCCAAATAGCGGGGGACGTCAATGAGCAGTTCTTC
j_call: TRBJ1-5; clone_size: many; v_call: TRBV15; d_call: NA; cdr3_aa: CATSRVTEPQHF; cdr3_nt: TGTGCCACCAGCAGAGTTACCGAGCCCCAGCATTTT
j_call: TRBJ1-2; clone_size: few; v_call: TRBV19; d_call: NA; cdr3_aa: CAIGEFNYGYTF; cdr3_nt: TGTGCCATCGGGGAGTTCAACTATGGCTACACCTTC
j_call: TRBJ2-1; clone_size: few; v_call: TRBV6-6; d_call: NA; cdr3_aa: CASRYSRANEQFF; cdr3_nt: TGTGCCAGCAGGTACTCCAGGGCCAATGAGCAGTTCTTC
j_call: TRBJ1-1; clone_size: NA; v_call: TRBV7-3; d_call: NA; cdr3_aa: CASSPEVSWGYTEALF; cdr3_nt: TGTGCCAGCAGCCCCGAGGTGTCATGGGGCTACACTGAAGCTCTCTTT
j_call: TRBJ1-6; clone_size: few; v_call: TRBV28; d_call: NA; cdr3_aa: CASLSTGGRSYNSPLHF; cdr3_nt: TGTGCCAGCCTCTCGACCGGGGGCCGCTCCTATAATTCACCCCTCCACTTT
j_call: TRBJ2-3; clone_size: many; v_call: TRBV7-9; d_call: NA; cdr3_aa: CASTFTDTQYF; cdr3_nt: TGTGCCAGCACCTTCACAGATACGCAGTATTTT
j_call: TRBJ2-3; clone_size: many; v_call: TRBV6-2/TRBV6-3; d_call: NA; cdr3_aa: CASSYTGFTDTQYF; cdr3_nt: TGTGCCAGCAGTTACACGGGGTTCACAGATACGCAGTATTTT
j_call: TRBJ1-5; clone_size: NA; v_call: TRBV2; d_call: TRBD1; cdr3_aa: CASRGTGTSNQPQHF; cdr3_nt: TGTGCCAGCAGGGGGACAGGAACTAGCAATCAGCCCCAGCATTTT
j_call: TRBJ1-5; clone_size: few; v_call: TRBV19; d_call: TRBD1; cdr3_aa: CASSILGQLPYQPQHF; cdr3_nt: TGTGCCAGTAGTATTCTGGGACAGCTCCCCTATCAGCCCCAGCATTTT
j_call: TRBJ1-3; clone_size: many; v_call: TRBV15; d_call: NA; cdr3_aa: CATSTSGSSGNTIYF; cdr3_nt: TGTGCCACCAGCACCTCCGGGTCCTCTGGAAACACCATATATTTT
j_call: TRBJ2-5; clone_size: few; v_call: TRBV7-9; d_call: TRBD1; cdr3_aa: CASSPHPGTGKETQYF; cdr3_nt: TGTGCCAGCAGCCCCCACCCCGGGACAGGGAAAGAGACCCAGTACTTC
j_call: TRBJ2-3; clone_size: few; v_call: TRBV10-3; d_call: NA; cdr3_aa: CAISESGTDTQYF; cdr3_nt: TGTGCCATCAGTGAGAGCGGCACAGATACGCAGTATTTT
j_call: TRBJ1-1; clone_size: NA; v_call: TRBV7-6; d_call: NA; cdr3_aa: CASSLASRNTEAFF; cdr3_nt: TGTGCCAGCAGCTTAGCGTCCAGGAACACTGAAGCTTTCTTT
j_call: TRBJ1-5; clone_size: many; v_call: TRBV7-9; d_call: NA; cdr3_aa: CASSTRDQPQHF; cdr3_nt: TGTGCCAGCAGCACCCGGGACCAGCCCCAGCATTTT
j_call: TRBJ1-1; clone_size: many; v_call: TRBV25-1; d_call: TRBD1; cdr3_aa: CASSDPGTGTEAFF; cdr3_nt: TGTGCCAGCAGTGATCCCGGGACAGGGACTGAAGCTTTCTTT
j_call: TRBJ1-6; clone_size: NA; v_call: TRBV6-1; d_call: TRBD1; cdr3_aa: CASSYGDRANSPLHF; cdr3_nt: TGTGCCAGCAGTTATGGGGACAGGGCAAATTCACCCCTCCACTTT